Described below is a single T cell receptor beta chain sequence and its context. Its specificity is unknown. This sample was taken from a study of cytomegalovirus exposure and HLA in healthy donors. Looking at the study overall: HLA-typed donors were the source of roughly 85 million unique TCRs held in an early data release.

The PCR made use of 60 Vbeta and 13 Jbeta primers. Libraries were prepared by immunoSEQ multiplex PCR; TCRdb keeps only in-frame clonotypes and omits some of them. Of a few hundred thousand clones listed, around 66% were seen once; the top ten hold approximately 2.1%. Trimming stripped 10 bases from V and 0 bases from J, with 17 bases between. Germline CDR1 is SNHLY and CDR2 is FYNNEI. The CDR3 totals 15 residues. The study, taken as a whole, reports: It was reportedly the case that the classifier diagnosed cytomegalovirus status with high specificity and sensitivity. An analysis done earlier found most TCR beta V segments productive about 87% or about 30% of the time. Researchers counted around 170 TCR beta chains as cytomegalovirus-associated.

J is TRBJ2-3 and V is TRBV2, with D unclear. The sequenced sample was PBMCs. This TCR came from a female donor in good health and CMV-seronegative. This CDR3 reads CATSRQALSTDTQYF. CDR3 nucleotides: TGTGCCACATCCCGCCAGGCGCTTAGCACAGATACGCAGTATTTT.